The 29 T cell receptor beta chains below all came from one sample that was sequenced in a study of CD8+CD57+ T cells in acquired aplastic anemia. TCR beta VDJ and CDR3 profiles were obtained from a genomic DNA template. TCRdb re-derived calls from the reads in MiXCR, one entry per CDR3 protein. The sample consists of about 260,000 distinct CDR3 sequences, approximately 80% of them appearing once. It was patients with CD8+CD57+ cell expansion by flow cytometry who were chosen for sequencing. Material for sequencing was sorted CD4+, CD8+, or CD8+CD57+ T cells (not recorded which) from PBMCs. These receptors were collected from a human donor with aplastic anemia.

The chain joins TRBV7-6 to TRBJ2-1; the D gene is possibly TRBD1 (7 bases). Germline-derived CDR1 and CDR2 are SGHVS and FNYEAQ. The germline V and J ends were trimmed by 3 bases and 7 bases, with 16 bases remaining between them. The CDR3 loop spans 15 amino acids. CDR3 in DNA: TGTGCCAGCAGCTTGAGGCAGGGGGGTGGAAATGAGCAGTTCTTC. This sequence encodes CASSLRQGGGNEQFF.

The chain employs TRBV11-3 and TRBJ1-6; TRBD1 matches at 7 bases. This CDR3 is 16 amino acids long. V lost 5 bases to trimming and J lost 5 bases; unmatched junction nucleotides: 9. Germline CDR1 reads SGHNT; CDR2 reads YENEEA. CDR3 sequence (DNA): TGTGCCAGCAGCCTAGGTCGGACAGGTCATAATTCACCCCTCCACTTT. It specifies CASSLGRTGHNSPLHF.

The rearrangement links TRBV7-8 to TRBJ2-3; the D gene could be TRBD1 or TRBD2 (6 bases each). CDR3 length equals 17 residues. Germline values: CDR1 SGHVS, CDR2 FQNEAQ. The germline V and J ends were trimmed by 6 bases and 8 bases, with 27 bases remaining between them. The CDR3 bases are TGTGCCAGCAGGGAAGGGGGGTTAGATCCTAACAATTTTACGCAGTATTTT. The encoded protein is CASREGGLDPNNFTQYF.

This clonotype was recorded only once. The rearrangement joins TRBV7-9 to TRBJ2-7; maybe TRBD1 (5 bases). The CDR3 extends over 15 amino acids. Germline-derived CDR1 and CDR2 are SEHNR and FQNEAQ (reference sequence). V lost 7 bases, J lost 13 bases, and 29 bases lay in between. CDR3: CASTRGPDKAYGHYF. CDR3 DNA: TGTGCCAGCACCCGCGGCCCGGACAAGGCTTACGGGCACTACTTC.

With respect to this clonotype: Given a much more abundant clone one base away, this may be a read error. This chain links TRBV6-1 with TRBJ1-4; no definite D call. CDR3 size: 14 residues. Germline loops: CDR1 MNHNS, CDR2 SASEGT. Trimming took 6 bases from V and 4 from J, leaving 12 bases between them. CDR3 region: CASSPPAYNEKLFF. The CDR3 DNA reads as TGTGCCAGCAGCCCCCCGGCTTATAATGAAAAACTGTTTTTT.

Written as DNA, the CDR3 is TGTGCCAGTAGTATTACAGGGGCGGGTGGACAGTTCTTC. This gives the protein CASSITGAGGQFF. V and J are TRBV19 and TRBJ2-1, with 7 bases aligning to TRBD1. This CDR3 comprises 13 residues. V shed 3 bases and J 13 bases; nucleotides not matched to a gene: 9. CDR1 and CDR2 (germline): LNHDA, SQIVND (reference sequence).

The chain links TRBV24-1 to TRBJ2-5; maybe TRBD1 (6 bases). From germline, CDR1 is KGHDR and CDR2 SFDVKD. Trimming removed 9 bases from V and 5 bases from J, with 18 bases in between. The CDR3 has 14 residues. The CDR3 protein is CATLAGDTGETQYF. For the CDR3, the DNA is TGTGCCACCTTGGCAGGGGACACCGGGGAGACCCAGTACTTC.

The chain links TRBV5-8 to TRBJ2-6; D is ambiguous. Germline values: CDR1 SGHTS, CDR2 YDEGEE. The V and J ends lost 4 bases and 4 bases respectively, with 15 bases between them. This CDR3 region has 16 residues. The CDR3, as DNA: TGTGCCAGCAGCGTAGGGTCAGGCTACGGGGCCAACGTCCTGACTTTC. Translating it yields CASSVGSGYGANVLTF.

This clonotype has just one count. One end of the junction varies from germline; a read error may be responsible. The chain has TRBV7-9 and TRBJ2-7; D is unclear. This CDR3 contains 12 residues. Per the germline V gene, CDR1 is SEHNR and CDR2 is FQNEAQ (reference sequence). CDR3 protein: CASSVKDATQYF. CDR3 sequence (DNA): TGTGCCAGCAGCGTAAAGGACGCCACGCAGTATTTC. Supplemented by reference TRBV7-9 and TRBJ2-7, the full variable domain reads DTGVSQNPRHKITKRGQNVTFRCDPISEHNRLYWYRQTLGQGPEFLTYFQNEAQLEKSRLLSDRFSAERPKGSFSTLEIQRTEQGDSAMYLCASSVKDATQYFGPGTRLTVT.

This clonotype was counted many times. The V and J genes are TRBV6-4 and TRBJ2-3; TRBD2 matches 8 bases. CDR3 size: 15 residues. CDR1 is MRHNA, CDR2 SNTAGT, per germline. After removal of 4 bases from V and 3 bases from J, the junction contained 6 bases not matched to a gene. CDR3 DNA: TGTGCCAGCAGTGTGGCGGGAGGATTTACAGATACGCAGTATTTT. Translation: CASSVAGGFTDTQYF.

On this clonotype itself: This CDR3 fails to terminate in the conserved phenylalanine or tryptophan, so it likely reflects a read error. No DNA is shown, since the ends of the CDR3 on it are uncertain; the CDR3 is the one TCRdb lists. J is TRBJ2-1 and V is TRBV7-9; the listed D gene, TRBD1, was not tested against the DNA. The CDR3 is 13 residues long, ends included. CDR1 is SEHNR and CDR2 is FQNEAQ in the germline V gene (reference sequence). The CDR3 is CASSTGGRNEQQH.

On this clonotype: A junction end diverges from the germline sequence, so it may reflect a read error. CDR3 residues: CASSIDMAGNTEAFF. The DNA for the CDR3 is TGTGCCAGCAGCATAGACATGGCAGGGAACACTGAAGCTTTCTTT. The chain carries TRBV11-3 and TRBJ1-1; D is undetermined. The CDR3 totals 15 residues. From germline, CDR1 is SGHNT and CDR2 YENEEA.

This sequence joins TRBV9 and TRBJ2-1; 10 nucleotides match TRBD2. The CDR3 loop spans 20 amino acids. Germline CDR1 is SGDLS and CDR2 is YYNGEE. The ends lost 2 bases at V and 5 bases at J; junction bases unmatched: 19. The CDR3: CASSVSASGSLLITDNEQFF. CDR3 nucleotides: TGTGCCAGCAGCGTCTCCGCTAGCGGGAGTCTCCTCATTACCGACAATGAGCAGTTCTTC. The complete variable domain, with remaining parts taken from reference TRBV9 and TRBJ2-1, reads DSGVTQTPKHLITATGQRVTLRCSPRSGDLSVYWYQQSLDQGLQFLIQYYNGEERAKGNILERFSAQQFPDLHSELNLSSLELGDSALYFCASSVSASGSLLITDNEQFFGPGTRLTVL.

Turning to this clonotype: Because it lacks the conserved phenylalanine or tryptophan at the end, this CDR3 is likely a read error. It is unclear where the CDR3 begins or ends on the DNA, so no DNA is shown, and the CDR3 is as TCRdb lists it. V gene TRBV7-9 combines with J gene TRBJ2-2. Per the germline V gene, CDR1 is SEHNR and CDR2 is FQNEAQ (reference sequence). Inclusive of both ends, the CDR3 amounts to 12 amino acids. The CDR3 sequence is CASSFVRGGLIY.

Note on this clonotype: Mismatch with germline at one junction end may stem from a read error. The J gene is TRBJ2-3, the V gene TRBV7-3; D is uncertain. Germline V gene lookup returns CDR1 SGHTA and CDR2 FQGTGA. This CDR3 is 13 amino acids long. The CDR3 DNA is TGTGCCAGCAGCGTCGAAGGCGAGAACACGCAAGCTTTC. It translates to CASSVEGENTQAF.

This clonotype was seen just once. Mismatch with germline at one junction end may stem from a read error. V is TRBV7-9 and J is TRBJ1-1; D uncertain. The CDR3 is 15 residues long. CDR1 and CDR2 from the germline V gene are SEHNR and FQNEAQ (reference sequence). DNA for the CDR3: TGCGCCAGCAGCCAAGATATGACAAGGAACACTGAAGCTTTCTTT. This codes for CASSQDMTRNTEAFF.

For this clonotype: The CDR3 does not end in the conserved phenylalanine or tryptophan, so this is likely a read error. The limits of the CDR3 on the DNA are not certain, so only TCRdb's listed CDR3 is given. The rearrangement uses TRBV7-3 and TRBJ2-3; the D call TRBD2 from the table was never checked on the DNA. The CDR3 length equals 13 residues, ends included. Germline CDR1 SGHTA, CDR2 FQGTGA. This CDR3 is CASRDGGTDGESH.

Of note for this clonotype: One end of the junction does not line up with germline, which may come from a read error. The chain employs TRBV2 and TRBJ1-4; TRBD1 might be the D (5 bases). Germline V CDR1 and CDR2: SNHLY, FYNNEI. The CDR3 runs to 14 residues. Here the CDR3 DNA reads TGTGCCAGCAGGAGGGAGAGGGGAAATGAAAAGCTGTTTTTC. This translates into CASRRERGNEKLFF. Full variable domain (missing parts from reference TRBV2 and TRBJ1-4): EPEVTQTPSHQVTQMGQEVILRCVPISNHLYFYWYRQILGQKVEFLVSFYNNEISEKSEIFDDQFSVERPDGSNFTLKIRSTKLEDSAMYFCASRRERGNEKLFFGSGTQLSVL.

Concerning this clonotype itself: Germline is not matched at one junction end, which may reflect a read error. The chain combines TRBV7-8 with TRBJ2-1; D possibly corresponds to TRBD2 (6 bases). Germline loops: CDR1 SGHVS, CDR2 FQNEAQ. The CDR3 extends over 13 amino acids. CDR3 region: CASSDGGSHEQHF. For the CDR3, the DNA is TGTGCCAGCAGTGATGGGGGGAGCCATGAGCAGCACTTC.

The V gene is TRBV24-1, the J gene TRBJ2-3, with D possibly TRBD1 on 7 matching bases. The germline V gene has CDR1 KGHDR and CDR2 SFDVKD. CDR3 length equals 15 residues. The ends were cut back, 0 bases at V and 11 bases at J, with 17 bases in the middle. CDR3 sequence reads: CATSDLSGGTGEQYF. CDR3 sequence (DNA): TGTGCCACCAGTGATTTGTCAGGGGGTACGGGGGAGCAGTATTTT.

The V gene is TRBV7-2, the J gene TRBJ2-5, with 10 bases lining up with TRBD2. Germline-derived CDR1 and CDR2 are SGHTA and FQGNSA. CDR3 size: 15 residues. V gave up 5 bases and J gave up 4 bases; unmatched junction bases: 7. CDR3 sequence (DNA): TGTGCCAGCAGCAAAAGCGGGAGGGTCGGAGAGACCCAGTACTTC. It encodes CASSKSGRVGETQYF. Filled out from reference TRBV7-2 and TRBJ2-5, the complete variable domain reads GAGVSQSPSNKVTEKGKDVELRCDPISGHTALYWYRQSLGQGLEFLIYFQGNSAPDKSGLPSDRFSAERTGGSVSTLTIQRTQQEDSAVYLCASSKSGRVGETQYFGPGTRLLVL.

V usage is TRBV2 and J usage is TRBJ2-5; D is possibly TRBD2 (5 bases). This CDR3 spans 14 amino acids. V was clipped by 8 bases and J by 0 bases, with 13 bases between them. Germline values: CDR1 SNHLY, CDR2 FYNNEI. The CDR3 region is CASEEAAYQETQYF. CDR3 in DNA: TGTGCCAGCGAGGAAGCGGCGTACCAAGAGACCCAGTACTTC.

CDR3 coding DNA: TGTGCCAGCAGCGGGCCAGGGGCGTTTAGGGAGGACCAGCAGTTCTTC. Translating gives CASSGPGAFREDQQFF. The V and J genes are TRBV7-3 and TRBJ2-1; the D gene could be TRBD1 or TRBD2 (6 bases each). The CDR3 spans 16 residues. V dropped 5 bases and J dropped 11 bases, with 25 bases sitting between them. Germline V gene data show CDR1 as SGHTA and CDR2 as FQGTGA.

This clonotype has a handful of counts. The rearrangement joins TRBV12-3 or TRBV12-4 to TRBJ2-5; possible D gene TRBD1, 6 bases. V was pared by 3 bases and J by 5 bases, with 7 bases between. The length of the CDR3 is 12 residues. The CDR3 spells CASSLGAETQYF. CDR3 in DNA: TGTGCCAGCAGTTTGGGGGCGGAGACCCAGTACTTC.

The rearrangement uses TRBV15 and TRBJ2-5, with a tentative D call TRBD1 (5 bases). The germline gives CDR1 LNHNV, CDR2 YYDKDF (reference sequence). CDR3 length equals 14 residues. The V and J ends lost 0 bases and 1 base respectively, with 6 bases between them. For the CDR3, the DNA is TGTGCCACCAGCAGAGACAGGGTCCAAGAGACCCAGTACTTC. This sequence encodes CATSRDRVQETQYF.

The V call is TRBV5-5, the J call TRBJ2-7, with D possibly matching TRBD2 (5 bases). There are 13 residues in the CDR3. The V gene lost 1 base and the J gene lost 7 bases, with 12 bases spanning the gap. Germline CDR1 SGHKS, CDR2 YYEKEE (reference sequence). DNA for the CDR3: TGTGCCAGCAGCTTGTTAACCCCGGGGGAGCAGTACTTC. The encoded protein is CASSLLTPGEQYF.

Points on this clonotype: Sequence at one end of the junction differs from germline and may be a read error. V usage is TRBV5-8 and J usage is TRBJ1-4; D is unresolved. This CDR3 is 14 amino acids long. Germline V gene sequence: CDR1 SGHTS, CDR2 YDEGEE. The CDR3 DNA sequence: TGCGCCAGCAGCTCAAATGAGTCTAATGAAAAACTGTTTTTT. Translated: CASSSNESNEKLFF.

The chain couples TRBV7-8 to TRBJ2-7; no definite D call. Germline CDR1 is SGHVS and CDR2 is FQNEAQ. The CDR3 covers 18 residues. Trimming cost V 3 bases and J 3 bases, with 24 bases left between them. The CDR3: CASSFARGPATQYYEQYV. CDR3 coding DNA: TGTGCCAGCAGCTTTGCGCGAGGCCCCGCTACGCAGTACTACGAGCAGTACGTC.

CDR3 nucleotides: TGTGCCAGCAGCTTAGCGGGCAGTCCGTGTAAGCAGTACGTC. This translates into CASSLAGSPCKQYV. The chain joins TRBV7-8 to TRBJ2-7; no reliable D call. The CDR3 runs 14 residues. The germline V and J ends were trimmed by 0 bases and 8 bases, with 14 bases remaining between them. Germline CDR1 reads SGHVS; CDR2 reads FQNEAQ.